Listed here are 18 T cell receptor beta chains from one sample, sequenced in a study of PD-1 blockade in mismatch repair-deficient tumors. Only in-frame clones appear in the TCRdb table, and some are missing; sequencing was by immunoSEQ multiplex PCR. This table has tens of thousands of clones, roughly 81% appearing once. Sequencing used peripheral blood, obtained roughly 75 weeks after starting pembrolizumab. The receptors originated from an adult with mismatch repair-deficient cancer.

This chain links TRBV2 with TRBJ1-2; D call uncertain. Germline V gene sequence: CDR1 SNHLY, CDR2 FYNNEI. V gave up 8 bases and J gave up 0 bases, with 19 bases separating them. The length of the CDR3 is 16 residues. The CDR3 coding sequence is TGTGCCAGCCACAAAAAAAGGCGGGGAGCTAACTATGGCTACACCTTC. This gives the protein CASHKKRRGANYGYTF.

V usage is TRBV9 and J usage is TRBJ2-5; TRBD2 matches 14 bases. Unmatched junction bases numbered 5, after V lost 5 bases and J lost 2 bases. The CDR3 covers 16 residues. The V gene's germline CDR1 is SGDLS and CDR2 YYNGEE. The CDR3 reads CASSPRLAGGQETQYF. CDR3 DNA: TGTGCCAGCAGTCCAAGACTAGCGGGAGGGCAAGAGACCCAGTACTTC.

The V call is TRBV27, the J call TRBJ1-5; TRBD1 aligns across 11 bases. Germline V lookup: CDR1 MNHEY, CDR2 SMNVEV (reference sequence). The CDR3 contains 16 residues. Germline trimming cut 7 bases from V and 3 bases from J; bases unmatched to any gene: 8. The DNA for the CDR3 is TGTGCCAGCAAAATATCGGACAGGGGGCCCAATCAGCCCCAGCATTTT. Its protein is CASKISDRGPNQPQHF.

This chain connects TRBV6-6 to TRBJ2-1, with TRBD1 matching 7 bases. The junction had 11 bases not matched to a gene; V was cut back by 10 bases and J by 5 bases. This CDR3 is 14 amino acids long. Per germline, CDR1 MNHNY and CDR2 SVGAGI (reference sequence). The CDR3 coding sequence is TGTGCCACGAAAAGGACAGGTGAGGACAATGAGCAGTTCTTC. Amino acid sequence: CATKRTGEDNEQFF.

The chain carries TRBV7-3 and TRBJ2-1; possible D gene TRBD1, 6 bases. Trimming stripped 5 bases from V and 0 bases from J, with 20 bases between. Per the germline V gene, CDR1 is SGHTA and CDR2 is FQGTGA. The CDR3 runs to 18 residues. CDR3 sequence: CASSPGHGRKSSYNEQFF. CDR3 bases: TGTGCCAGCAGCCCGGGACACGGACGGAAAAGCTCCTACAATGAGCAGTTCTTC.

The rearrangement uses TRBV7-3 and TRBJ2-2; D gene unclear. The CDR3 consists of 13 residues. V dropped 5 bases and J dropped 1 base, with 5 bases sitting between them. Per germline, CDR1 SGHTA and CDR2 FQGTGA. CDR3 amino acids: CASSLKNTGELFF. CDR3 coding DNA: TGTGCCAGCAGCCTAAAGAACACCGGGGAGCTGTTTTTT.

The table lists this clone with a few counts. The rearrangement uses TRBV4-2 and TRBJ2-1; 7 nucleotides line up with TRBD2. Germline V gives CDR1 LGHNA, CDR2 YNFKEQ. Trimming cost V 4 bases and J 5 bases; bases outside gene matches: 11. The CDR3 extends over 16 amino acids. The CDR3 here is CASSPRIKRDDNEQFF. The CDR3 DNA reads as TGTGCCAGCAGCCCCCGGATAAAGCGGGACGACAATGAGCAGTTCTTC.

The rearrangement joins TRBV10-3 to TRBJ2-1; TRBD1 is a possible D gene (7 bases). The V end was cut by 3 bases, the J end by 6 bases, with 15 bases between. CDR3 size: 15 residues. Per the germline V gene, CDR1 is ENHRY and CDR2 is SYGVKD. The CDR3 DNA sequence: TGTGCCATCAGTGAAAGGCAGGGGGGAAGCAATGAGCAGTTCTTC. It codes for CAISERQGGSNEQFF.

The table lists this clone with a few counts. This chain links TRBV30 with TRBJ1-4; possibly TRBD1 for D (6 bases). V was shortened by 0 bases and J by 4 bases, with 6 bases between the two germline ends. Germline CDR1 is GTSNPN and CDR2 is SVGIG (reference sequence). This CDR3 comprises 13 residues. CDR3 region: CAWSVGGNEKLFF. CDR3 coding DNA: TGTGCCTGGAGTGTAGGGGGTAATGAAAAACTGTTTTTT. Combining the CDR3 with reference TRBV30 and TRBJ1-4 gives the whole variable domain SQTIHQWPATLVQPVGSPLSLECTVEGTSNPNLYWYRQAAGRGLQLLFYSVGIGQISSEVPQNLSASRPQDRQFILSSKKLLLSDSGFYLCAWSVGGNEKLFFGSGTQLSVL.

The rearrangement uses TRBV7-6 and TRBJ2-5; D is tentatively TRBD1 or TRBD2 (6 bases each). There are 17 residues in the CDR3. V gave up 0 bases and J gave up 5 bases, with 19 bases separating them. Germline V lookup: CDR1 SGHVS, CDR2 FNYEAQ. The CDR3: CASSLATGLGGRETQYF. In DNA form, the CDR3 reads TGTGCCAGCAGCTTAGCGACGGGACTTGGGGGGCGGGAGACCCAGTACTTC.

The chain links TRBV5-4 to TRBJ1-4, with D uncertain. With 4 bases removed from V and 8 bases from J, the gap between germline ends came to 15 bases. Germline lookup yields CDR1 SGHNT and CDR2 YYREEE (reference sequence). The CDR3 covers 14 residues. The CDR3 sequence is CASSLQTIPEKLFF. Written as DNA, the CDR3 is TGTGCCAGCAGCCTGCAGACCATCCCAGAAAAACTGTTTTTT. Combining the CDR3 with reference TRBV5-4 and TRBJ1-4 gives the whole variable domain ETGVTQSPTHLIKTRGQQVTLRCSSQSGHNTVSWYQQALGQGPQFIFQYYREEENGRGNFPPRFSGLQFPNYSSELNVNALELDDSALYLCASSLQTIPEKLFFGSGTQLSVL.

CDR3 nucleotide sequence: TGTGCCAGCAGGATAGGACAGGGATACTCCTACGAGCAGTACTTC. This gives the protein CASRIGQGYSYEQYF. V gene TRBV6-5 combines with J gene TRBJ2-7, with 8 bases that match TRBD1. Germline V CDR1 and CDR2: MNHEY, SVGAGI. This CDR3 contains 15 residues. V shed 6 bases and J 0 bases; nucleotides not matched to a gene: 7.

Only one count was recorded for this clone. The J gene is TRBJ1-3, the V gene TRBV5-6; no reliable D call. Trimming pared 0 bases from V and 2 bases from J, leaving 9 bases between. Germline CDR1 and CDR2: SGHDT and YYEEEE. This CDR3 has 15 residues. CDR3 DNA: TGTGCCAGCAGCTTGGTTCCCGGGACTGGAAACACCATATATTTT. Translation gives CASSLVPGTGNTIYF.

The V call is TRBV2, the J call TRBJ1-1; D may be TRBD1 (5 bases). The CDR3 is 12 amino acids. Per the germline V gene, CDR1 is SNHLY and CDR2 is FYNNEI. V was pared by 6 bases and J by 7 bases, with 12 bases between. The CDR3 region is CASRIGAGEAFF. The CDR3 DNA sequence: TGTGCCAGCAGGATCGGGGCAGGTGAAGCTTTCTTT.

The V call is TRBV7-9, the J call TRBJ2-1, with TRBD2 identical over 8 bases. V gave up 1 base and J gave up 6 bases; unmatched junction bases: 5. The CDR3 length is 15 residues. Germline values: CDR1 SEHNR, CDR2 FQNEAQ (reference sequence). The chain's CDR3 is CASSLGVAGTNEQFF. The CDR3 bases are TGTGCCAGCAGCTTAGGAGTAGCGGGAACCAATGAGCAGTTCTTC.

This sequence joins TRBV6-6 and TRBJ2-2, with a weak D call TRBD1 (6 bases). This CDR3 spans 16 amino acids. Germline CDR1 MNHNY, CDR2 SVGAGI (reference sequence). Trimming removed 2 bases from V and 2 bases from J, with 12 bases in between. CDR3 sequence: CASSYKRTANTGELFF. DNA for the CDR3: TGTGCCAGCAGTTACAAACGGACAGCAAACACCGGGGAGCTGTTTTTT.

The rearrangement uses TRBV10-1 and TRBJ1-1; D ambiguous. CDR3 length equals 13 residues. V lost 2 bases and J lost 4, with 8 bases in between. Germline values: CDR1 WNHNN, CDR2 SYGVQD (reference sequence). The CDR3 nucleotides are TGCGCCAGCAGTGAGCAGGTGGGCACTGAAGCTTTCTTT. This translates into CASSEQVGTEAFF.

The rearrangement joins TRBV7-9 to TRBJ1-2; no clear D gene. In germline, CDR1 is SEHNR, CDR2 FQNEAQ (reference sequence). The V and J ends lost 2 bases and 1 base respectively, with 11 bases between them. This CDR3 contains 15 residues. CDR3: CASSLSSDFNYGYTF. The DNA of the CDR3 is TGTGCCAGCAGCTTATCGTCAGATTTTAACTATGGCTACACCTTC. The whole variable domain, filled in from reference TRBV7-9 and TRBJ1-2, reads DTGVSQNPRHKITKRGQNVTFRCDPISEHNRLYWYRQTLGQGPEFLTYFQNEAQLEKSRLLSDRFSAERPKGSFSTLEIQRTEQGDSAMYLCASSLSSDFNYGYTFGSGTRLTVV.